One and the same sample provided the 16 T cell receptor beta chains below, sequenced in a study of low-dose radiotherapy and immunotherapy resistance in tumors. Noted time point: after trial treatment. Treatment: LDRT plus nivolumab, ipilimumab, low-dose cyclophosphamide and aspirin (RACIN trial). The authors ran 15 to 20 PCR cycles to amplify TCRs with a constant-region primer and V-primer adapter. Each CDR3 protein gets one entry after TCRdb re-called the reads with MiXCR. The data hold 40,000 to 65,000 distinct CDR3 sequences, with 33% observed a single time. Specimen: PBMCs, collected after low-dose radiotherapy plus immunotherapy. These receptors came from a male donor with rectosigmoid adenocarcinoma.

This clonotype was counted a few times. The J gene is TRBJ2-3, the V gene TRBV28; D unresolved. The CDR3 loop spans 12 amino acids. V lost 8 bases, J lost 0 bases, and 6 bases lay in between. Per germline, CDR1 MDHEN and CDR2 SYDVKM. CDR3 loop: CASRVSTDTQYF. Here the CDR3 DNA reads TGTGCCAGCCGGGTAAGCACAGATACGCAGTATTTT.

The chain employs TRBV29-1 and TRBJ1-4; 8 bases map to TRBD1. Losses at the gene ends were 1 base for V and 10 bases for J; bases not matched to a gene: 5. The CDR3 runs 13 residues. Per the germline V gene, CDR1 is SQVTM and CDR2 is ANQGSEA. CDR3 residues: CSVEGTGTGKLFF. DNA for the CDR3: TGCAGCGTTGAAGGGACAGGGACGGGAAAACTGTTTTTT.

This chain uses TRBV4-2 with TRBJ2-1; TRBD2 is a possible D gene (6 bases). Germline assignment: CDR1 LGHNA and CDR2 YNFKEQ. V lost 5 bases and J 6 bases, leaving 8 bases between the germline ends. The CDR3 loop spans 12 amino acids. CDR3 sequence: CASSMTSNEQFF. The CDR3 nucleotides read TGTGCCAGCAGCATGACTAGCAATGAGCAGTTCTTC.

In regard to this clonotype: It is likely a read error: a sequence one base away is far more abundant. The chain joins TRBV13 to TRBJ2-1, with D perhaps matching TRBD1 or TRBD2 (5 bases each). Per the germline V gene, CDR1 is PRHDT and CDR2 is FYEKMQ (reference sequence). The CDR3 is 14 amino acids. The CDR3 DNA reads TGTGCCAGCAGTGAACTCGGGGCGGCCAATAAGCAGTTCTTC. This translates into CASSELGAANKQFF.

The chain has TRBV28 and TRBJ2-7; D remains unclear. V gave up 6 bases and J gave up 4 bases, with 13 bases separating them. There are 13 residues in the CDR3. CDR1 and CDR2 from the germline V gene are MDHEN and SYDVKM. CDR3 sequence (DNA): TGTGCCAGCAGGACGACAAGTAAATACGAGCAGTACTTC. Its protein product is CASRTTSKYEQYF.

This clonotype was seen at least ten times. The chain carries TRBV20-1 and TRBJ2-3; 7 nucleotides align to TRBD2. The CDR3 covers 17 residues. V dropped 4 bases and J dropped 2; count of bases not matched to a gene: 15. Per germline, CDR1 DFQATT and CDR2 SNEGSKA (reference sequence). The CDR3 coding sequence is TGCAGTGCTACATTTCCCCGGTCGGGGGGATACACAGATACGCAGTATTTT. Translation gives CSATFPRSGGYTDTQYF.

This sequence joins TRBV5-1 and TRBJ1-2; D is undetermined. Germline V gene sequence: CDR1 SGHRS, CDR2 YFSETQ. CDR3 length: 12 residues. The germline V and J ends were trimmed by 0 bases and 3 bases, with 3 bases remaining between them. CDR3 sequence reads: CASSLGDYGYTF. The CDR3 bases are TGCGCCAGCAGCTTGGGCGACTATGGCTACACCTTC. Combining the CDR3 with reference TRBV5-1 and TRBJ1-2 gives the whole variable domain KAGVTQTPRYLIKTRGQQVTLSCSPISGHRSVSWYQQTPGQGLQFLFEYFSETQRNKGNFPGRFSGRQFSNSRSEMNVSTLELGDSALYLCASSLGDYGYTFGSGTRLTVV.

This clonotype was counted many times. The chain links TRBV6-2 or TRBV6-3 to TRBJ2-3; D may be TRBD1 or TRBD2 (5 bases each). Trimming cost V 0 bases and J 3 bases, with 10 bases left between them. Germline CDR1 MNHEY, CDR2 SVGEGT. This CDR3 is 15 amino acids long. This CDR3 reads CASSYSLEGTDTQYF. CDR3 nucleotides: TGTGCCAGCAGTTACTCCCTCGAGGGGACAGATACGCAGTATTTT.

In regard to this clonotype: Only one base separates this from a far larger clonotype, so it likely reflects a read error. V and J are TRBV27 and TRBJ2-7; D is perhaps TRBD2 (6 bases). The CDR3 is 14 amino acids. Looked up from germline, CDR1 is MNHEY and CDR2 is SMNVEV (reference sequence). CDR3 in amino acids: CATSISGHSYEQYF. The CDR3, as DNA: TGTGCCACCAGTATAAGCGGGCATTCCTACGAGCAGTACTTC.

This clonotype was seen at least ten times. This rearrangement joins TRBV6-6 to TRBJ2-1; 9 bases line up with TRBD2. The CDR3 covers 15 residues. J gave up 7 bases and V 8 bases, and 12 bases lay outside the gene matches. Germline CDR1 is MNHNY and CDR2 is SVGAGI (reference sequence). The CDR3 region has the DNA TGTGCCAGCGCCCGAGGGGATAGCGGGGGTAATGAGCAGTTCTTC. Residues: CASARGDSGGNEQFF.

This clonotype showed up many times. The DNA for the CDR3 is TGTGCCAGCAGCCGCGCAGGATCCCGCCAGCGGGACCCGGCCTACGAGCAGTACTTC. Its protein product is CASSRAGSRQRDPAYEQYF. The chain employs TRBV7-2 and TRBJ2-7, with 7 bases aligning to TRBD2. J lost 2 bases, V lost 5 bases, and 21 bases had no gene match. This CDR3 region has 19 residues. CDR1 is SGHTA, CDR2 FQGNSA, per germline.

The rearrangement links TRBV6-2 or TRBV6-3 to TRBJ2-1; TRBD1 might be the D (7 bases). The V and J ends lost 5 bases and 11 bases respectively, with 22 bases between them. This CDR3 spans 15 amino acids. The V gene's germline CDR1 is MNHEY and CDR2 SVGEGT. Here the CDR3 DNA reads TGTGCCAGCAGTGAGGAGGGACAGTTTAAACGAAAGCAGTTCTTC. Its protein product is CASSEEGQFKRKQFF.

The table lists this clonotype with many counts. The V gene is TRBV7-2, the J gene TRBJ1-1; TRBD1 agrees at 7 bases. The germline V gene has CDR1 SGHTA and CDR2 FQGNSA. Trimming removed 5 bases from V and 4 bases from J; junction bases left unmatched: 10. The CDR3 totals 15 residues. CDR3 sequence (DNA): TGTGCCAGCAGCGAAAACAGGGGAAGGGGCACTGAAGCTTTCTTT. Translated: CASSENRGRGTEAFF.

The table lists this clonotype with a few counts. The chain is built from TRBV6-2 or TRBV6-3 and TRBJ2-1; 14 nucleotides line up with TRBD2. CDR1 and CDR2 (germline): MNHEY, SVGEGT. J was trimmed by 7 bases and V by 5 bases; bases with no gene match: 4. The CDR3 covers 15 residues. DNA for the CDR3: TGTGCCAGCAGTCAGACTAGCGGGAGGGCAAATGAGCAGTTCTTC. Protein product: CASSQTSGRANEQFF.

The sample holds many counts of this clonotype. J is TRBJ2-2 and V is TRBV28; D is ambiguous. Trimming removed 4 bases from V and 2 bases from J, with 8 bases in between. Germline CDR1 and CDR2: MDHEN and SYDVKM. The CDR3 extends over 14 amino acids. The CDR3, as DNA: TGTGCCAGCAGTTCCCCCCTAAACACCGGGGAGCTGTTTTTT. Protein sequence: CASSSPLNTGELFF.

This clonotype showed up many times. The CDR3 coding sequence is TGTGCCAGCTCACCCGGACTAGCGGGGAGGAATGAGCAGTTCTTC. Protein sequence: CASSPGLAGRNEQFF. This sequence joins TRBV18 and TRBJ2-1; TRBD2 matches at 12 bases. The CDR3 is made up of 15 amino acids. V lost 3 bases to trimming and J lost 7 bases; unmatched junction nucleotides: 4. CDR1 and CDR2 from the germline V gene are KGHSH and LQKENI.